Presented here are 11 T cell receptor beta chains from one specimen sequenced in a study of OX40 agonist ivuxolimab in advanced cancers. The data were produced by immunoSEQ multiplex PCR, yet TCRdb's version contains in-frame clones alone and is incomplete. The table records under 20,000 clones, roughly 90% of them present only once. The starting material was CD4+ or CD8+ T cells sorted from blood, obtained in a trial of the OX40 agonist ivuxolimab. These receptors all stem from an adult with an advanced solid tumor such as melanoma, head and neck, liver or kidney cancer.

The V call is TRBV15, the J call TRBJ1-3; 9 bases are shared with TRBD1. This CDR3 contains 17 residues. The junction had 4 bases not matched to a gene; V was cut back by 0 bases and J by 1 base. Germline assignment: CDR1 LNHNV and CDR2 YYDKDF (reference sequence). The CDR3 nucleotides are TGTGCCACCAGCAGAGACCTGACAGGGGGGTCTGGAAACACCATATATTTT. Its translation: CATSRDLTGGSGNTIYF.

The chain uses TRBV10-3 and TRBJ2-7, with D perhaps given as TRBD1 or TRBD2 (5 bases each). The CDR3 is made up of 14 amino acids. Per germline, CDR1 ENHRY and CDR2 SYGVKD. The ends were cut back, 4 bases at V and 2 bases at J, with 12 bases in the middle. The CDR3 DNA follows: TGTGCCATCAGTGTGGGGGTTGGAACCTACGAGCAGTACTTC. It yields the protein CAISVGVGTYEQYF.

This clone was counted a few times. V usage is TRBV27 and J usage is TRBJ1-1, with D maybe TRBD1 (5 bases). CDR3 length equals 12 residues. CDR1 and CDR2 from the germline V gene are MNHEY and SMNVEV (reference sequence). Deletions cut 3 bases from V and 7 bases from J, with 9 bases between. The CDR3 here is CASSFRDGEAFF. For the CDR3, the DNA is TGTGCCAGCAGTTTCCGGGACGGTGAAGCTTTCTTT.

The rearrangement uses TRBV2 and TRBJ2-1, with D unclear. CDR1 and CDR2 from the germline V gene are SNHLY and FYNNEI. The length of the CDR3 is 15 residues. V was cut by 4 bases and J by 2 bases, with 12 bases left in between. The CDR3 DNA sequence: TGTGCCAGCAGTGTATCCAGCGTTGCCTACAATGAGCAGTTCTTC. Translating it yields CASSVSSVAYNEQFF.

The chain carries TRBV25-1 and TRBJ2-7; a possible D gene is TRBD1 (5 bases). This CDR3 region has 15 residues. Between the trimmed V and J ends, which lost 1 base and 2 bases, there was a span of 12 bases. Germline values: CDR1 MGHDK, CDR2 SYGVNS. The CDR3 here is CASSELTGGTYEQYF. In DNA, the CDR3 is TGTGCCAGCAGTGAATTAACAGGTGGGACCTACGAGCAGTACTTC.

This clone was observed a handful of times. The chain carries TRBV20-1 and TRBJ1-1; D uncertain. The CDR3 is 11 residues long. Germline V gives CDR1 DFQATT, CDR2 SNEGSKA (reference sequence). Trimming shortened V by 6 bases and J by 3 bases, and 8 bases separated the two germline ends. DNA for the CDR3: TGCAGTGCCCTCAGAGACACTGAAGCTTTCTTT. This sequence encodes CSALRDTEAFF.

The gene calls are TRBV6-5 and TRBJ1-3; the D is unclear. This CDR3 has 12 amino acids. V was trimmed by 4 bases and J by 8 bases, leaving 9 bases between them. From germline, CDR1 is MNHEY and CDR2 SVGAGI. The CDR3 is CASSSSGDTIYF. In DNA form, the CDR3 reads TGTGCCAGCAGTTCCTCCGGGGACACCATATATTTT.

V usage is TRBV10-3 and J usage is TRBJ1-6; D is possibly TRBD1 (5 bases). Germline V gives CDR1 ENHRY, CDR2 SYGVKD. The CDR3 is 16 residues long. V dropped 3 bases and J dropped 5 bases, with 14 bases sitting between them. CDR3 in DNA: TGTGCCATCAGTGAAGGGGCCACGGGAAATAATTCACCCCTCCACTTT. It yields the protein CAISEGATGNNSPLHF.

The chain has TRBV7-6 and TRBJ2-1; perhaps TRBD2 as D (7 bases). V lost 5 bases to trimming and J lost 10 bases, with 15 bases between them. CDR3 length: 13 amino acids. The V gene's germline CDR1 is SGHVS and CDR2 FNYEAQ. The CDR3 here is CASSPGGPLEQFF. The CDR3 DNA reads as TGTGCCAGCAGCCCCGGGGGGCCCCTCGAGCAGTTCTTC.

This clone has a handful of counts. The genes are TRBV10-3 and TRBJ1-6; D gene uncertain. The V gene's germline CDR1 is ENHRY and CDR2 SYGVKD. V was shortened by 0 bases and J by 5 bases, with 8 bases between the two germline ends. The length of the CDR3 is 15 residues. CDR3 loop: CAISESIGDNSPLHF. The CDR3, as DNA: TGTGCCATCAGTGAGTCGATCGGCGATAATTCACCCCTCCACTTT.

The V and J genes are TRBV6-4 and TRBJ2-2, with 9 bases aligning to TRBD1. Germline V lookup: CDR1 MRHNA, CDR2 SNTAGT. V lost 8 bases to trimming and J lost 7 bases; unmatched junction nucleotides: 2. The CDR3 is made up of 12 amino acids. CDR3 residues: CASGTGLGELFF. The CDR3 DNA sequence: TGTGCCAGCGGGACAGGGCTCGGGGAGCTGTTTTTT.